Shown below are 21 T cell receptor beta chains from a single sample sequenced in a study of OX40 agonist ivuxolimab in advanced cancers. TCRdb's copy holds only in-frame clones and misses some; the assay was immunoSEQ multiplex PCR. In the table there are 50,000 to 70,000 clones, approximately 86% of which are singletons. The sequences come from CD4+ or CD8+ T cells sorted from blood, collected in a trial of the OX40 agonist ivuxolimab. The receptor source for this set is an adult with an advanced solid tumor such as melanoma, head and neck, liver or kidney cancer.

J is TRBJ2-7 and V is TRBV9; either TRBD1 or TRBD2 may supply D (5 bases each). The V and J ends lost 3 bases and 5 bases respectively, with 18 bases between them. Germline V CDR1 and CDR2: SGDLS, YYNGEE. The length of the CDR3 is 15 residues. The CDR3 protein is CASSAAGTPGNEQYF. CDR3 bases: TGTGCCAGCAGCGCCGCCGGGACGCCCGGAAACGAGCAGTACTTC.

The rearrangement links TRBV6-5 to TRBJ2-7, with TRBD1 matching 8 bases. V was pared by 6 bases and J by 2 bases, with 6 bases of the junction left unmatched. Germline CDR1 reads MNHEY; CDR2 reads SVGAGI. The CDR3 is made up of 14 amino acids. In DNA form, the CDR3 reads TGTGCCAGCAGCCCTGGACAGGGAACCTACGAGCAGTACTTC. Its translation: CASSPGQGTYEQYF.

V is TRBV9 and J is TRBJ1-3; D possibly corresponds to TRBD1 (5 bases). V lost 0 bases, J lost 0 bases, and 7 bases lay in between. CDR1 is SGDLS and CDR2 is YYNGEE in the germline V gene. CDR3 length equals 15 residues. In DNA, the CDR3 is TGTGCCAGCAGCGTAGGGGGCAGCTCTGGAAACACCATATATTTT. Its translation: CASSVGGSSGNTIYF.

Concerning this clone itself: No conserved phenylalanine or tryptophan is present at the end of the CDR3, so a read error is the likely explanation. This chain links TRBV2 with TRBJ1-6; no firm D call. The length of the CDR3 is 14 residues. V was shortened by 9 bases and J by 0 bases, with 9 bases between the two germline ends. Germline assignment: CDR1 SNHLY and CDR2 FYNNEI. The CDR3 bases are TGTGCCAGTACAAGGAGCTCCTATAATTCACCCCTCCACCTT. Protein sequence: CASTRSSYNSPLHL.

This chain's CDR3 is CASSSGAGANSPLHF. The CDR3 DNA reads as TGTGCCAGCAGTTCGGGGGCTGGAGCGAATTCACCCCTCCACTTT. The chain links TRBV28 to TRBJ1-6; D is perhaps TRBD1 (6 bases). This CDR3 is 15 amino acids long. Germline V gives CDR1 MDHEN, CDR2 SYDVKM. Trimming removed 4 bases at V and 7 bases at J, with 14 bases between.

This clone was counted once. V usage is TRBV11-1 and J usage is TRBJ1-2; a weak D match, TRBD1 (5 bases). Germline V lookup: CDR1 SGHAT, CDR2 FQDESV (reference sequence). The CDR3 spans 13 residues. The V end was cut by 5 bases, the J end by 2 bases, with 9 bases between. The CDR3 region is CASSPTENYGYTF. The CDR3 region has the DNA TGTGCCAGCAGCCCGACAGAGAACTATGGCTACACCTTC.

The chain combines TRBV5-6 with TRBJ1-2; the D is unclear. The CDR3 consists of 12 residues. Germline CDR1 is SGHDT and CDR2 is YYEEEE. V gave up 4 bases and J gave up 8 bases, with 12 bases separating them. CDR3 nucleotides: TGTGCCAGCAGCGTGGACTTAGGGGGCTACACCTTC. This codes for CASSVDLGGYTF.

The chain links TRBV9 to TRBJ2-7; tentative D call: TRBD1 (6 bases). V lost 3 bases to trimming and J lost 1 base, with 11 bases between them. The CDR3 consists of 14 residues. The V gene's germline CDR1 is SGDLS and CDR2 YYNGEE. For the CDR3, the DNA is TGTGCCAGCAGCGCAGGACAGTTTTCCTACGAGCAGTACTTC. Its protein product is CASSAGQFSYEQYF. Full variable domain (rest looked up from reference TRBV9 and TRBJ2-7): DSGVTQTPKHLITATGQRVTLRCSPRSGDLSVYWYQQSLDQGLQFLIQYYNGEERAKGNILERFSAQQFPDLHSELNLSSLELGDSALYFCASSAGQFSYEQYFGPGTRLTVT.

The chain is built from TRBV7-8 and TRBJ2-1, with D possibly being TRBD1 (7 bases). CDR3 length: 13 amino acids. Trimming removed 5 bases at V and 10 bases at J, with 15 bases between. Germline lookup yields CDR1 SGHVS and CDR2 FQNEAQ. The CDR3 loop reads CASSAGGQPEQFF. The CDR3 nucleotides read TGTGCCAGCAGCGCCGGGGGACAGCCAGAGCAGTTCTTC.

The genes are TRBV11-2 and TRBJ2-7; TRBD1 or TRBD2 may be the D gene (6 bases each). The CDR3 is 15 residues long. Germline CDR1 SGHAT, CDR2 FQNNGV. The V end was cut by 5 bases, the J end by 0 bases, with 14 bases between. The CDR3: CASSGQEGDSYEQYF. CDR3 bases: TGTGCCAGCAGCGGTCAGGAGGGGGACTCCTACGAGCAGTACTTC.

The chain joins TRBV7-9 to TRBJ1-3; D gene unclear. The CDR3 length is 12 residues. V lost 5 bases, J lost 2 bases, and 4 bases lay in between. In germline, CDR1 is SEHNR, CDR2 FQNEAQ (reference sequence). In DNA form, the CDR3 reads TGTGCCAGCAGCCTGCCTGGAAACACCATATATTTT. Translation: CASSLPGNTIYF.

The rearrangement uses TRBV28 and TRBJ1-1; D unclear. Germline V lookup: CDR1 MDHEN, CDR2 SYDVKM. The CDR3 extends over 13 amino acids. V was trimmed by 5 bases and J by 4 bases, leaving 11 bases between them. CDR3 nucleotides: TGTGCCAGCAGTCTAGACGGCCCCACTGAAGCTTTCTTT. Protein sequence: CASSLDGPTEAFF.

This chain links TRBV7-9 with TRBJ2-1; perhaps D is TRBD1 or TRBD2 (6 bases each). V lost 5 bases and J 4 bases, leaving 21 bases between the germline ends. This CDR3 is 17 amino acids long. In germline, CDR1 is SEHNR, CDR2 FQNEAQ (reference sequence). The CDR3 region is CASSRRGAQAGYNEQFF. CDR3 DNA sequence: TGTGCCAGCAGCCGGAGGGGGGCCCAGGCAGGATACAATGAGCAGTTCTTC. Filled out from reference TRBV7-9 and TRBJ2-1, the complete variable domain reads DTGVSQNPRHKITKRGQNVTFRCDPISEHNRLYWYRQTLGQGPEFLTYFQNEAQLEKSRLLSDRFSAERPKGSFSTLEIQRTEQGDSAMYLCASSRRGAQAGYNEQFFGPGTRLTVL.

The chain combines TRBV5-5 with TRBJ2-7; a possible D gene is TRBD1 (6 bases). Deletions cut 5 bases from V and 6 bases from J, with 15 bases between. Germline assignment: CDR1 SGHKS and CDR2 YYEKEE (reference sequence). CDR3 length: 13 amino acids. CDR3 nucleotide sequence: TGTGCCAGCAGGCCCTCACAGGGTCTCGAGCAGTACTTC. As protein: CASRPSQGLEQYF.

The chain employs TRBV28 and TRBJ2-7; 8 nucleotides agree with TRBD1. After removal of 10 bases from V and 2 bases from J, the junction contained 7 bases not matched to a gene. The CDR3 is made up of 13 amino acids. CDR1 is MDHEN and CDR2 is SYDVKM in the germline V gene. The CDR3 is CAIRQQGAYEQYF. The CDR3 DNA follows: TGTGCCATCCGACAACAGGGGGCCTACGAGCAGTACTTC.

Here the CDR3 DNA reads TGTGCCAGCAGCTTGGTTTACAGCTTAAAGGATAATTCACCCCTCCACTTT. Its protein is CASSLVYSLKDNSPLHF. This chain links TRBV5-6 with TRBJ1-6; D call uncertain. Germline lookup yields CDR1 SGHDT and CDR2 YYEEEE. Trimming removed 0 bases from V and 5 bases from J, with 15 bases in between. This CDR3 comprises 17 residues.

The chain joins TRBV7-9 to TRBJ2-7, with 7 bases fitting TRBD2. Germline-derived CDR1 and CDR2 are SEHNR and FQNEAQ (reference sequence). The CDR3 is made up of 14 amino acids. Losses at the gene ends were 2 bases for V and 1 base for J; bases not matched to a gene: 2. This CDR3 is CASSLNSGSYEQYF. As DNA, the CDR3 is TGTGCCAGCAGCTTAAATAGCGGGTCCTACGAGCAGTACTTC. Looking up the rest from reference TRBV7-9 and TRBJ2-7 gives the full variable domain: DTGVSQNPRHKITKRGQNVTFRCDPISEHNRLYWYRQTLGQGPEFLTYFQNEAQLEKSRLLSDRFSAERPKGSFSTLEIQRTEQGDSAMYLCASSLNSGSYEQYFGPGTRLTVT.

The chain recombines TRBV7-6 with TRBJ1-5, with a possible D match to TRBD1 (5 bases). CDR3 size: 17 residues. Germline V gene lookup returns CDR1 SGHVS and CDR2 FNYEAQ. V was clipped by 3 bases and J by 0 bases, with 15 bases between them. CDR3 sequence reads: CASSLGGEEVSNQPQHF. The CDR3 DNA sequence: TGTGCCAGCAGCTTGGGGGGGGAGGAGGTTAGCAATCAGCCCCAGCATTTT.

The chain is built from TRBV9 and TRBJ2-3; D is possibly TRBD2 (7 bases). This CDR3 has 15 amino acids. Trimming left V 6 bases short and J 2 bases short, with 16 bases between. Germline CDR1 SGDLS, CDR2 YYNGEE. The CDR3 DNA sequence: TGTGCCAGCACCCTGGGGGGGGGCTACACAGATACGCAGTATTTT. It translates to CASTLGGGYTDTQYF.

This chain uses TRBV7-6 with TRBJ1-1; D is ambiguous. V lost 0 bases to trimming and J lost 0 bases, with 8 bases between them. The germline V gene has CDR1 SGHVS and CDR2 FNYEAQ. This CDR3 is 15 amino acids long. The CDR3, as DNA: TGTGCCAGCAGCTTAGCGCGGTCGATGAACACTGAAGCTTTCTTT. Translation gives CASSLARSMNTEAFF.

V is TRBV7-8 and J is TRBJ2-1, with a tentative D call TRBD1 (6 bases). The CDR3 has 14 residues. CDR1 is SGHVS, CDR2 FQNEAQ, per germline. The V end was cut by 5 bases, the J end by 7 bases, with 15 bases between. This CDR3 reads CASSRGQSKNEQFF. The CDR3, as DNA: TGTGCCAGCAGCCGCGGACAGAGCAAAAATGAGCAGTTCTTC.